This T cell receptor beta chain was identified in a study of cytomegalovirus exposure and HLA in healthy donors. As regards this clone: The antigen remains unidentified.

Findings and limits, study-wide: The study recorded 164 TCR beta chains that were cytomegalovirus-associated. Among the CMV-associated chains, a few were confirmed in vitro as specific for CMV antigens.

60 Vbeta and 13 Jbeta primers were used in PCR. The table came from immunoSEQ multiplex PCR; TCRdb's copy has only in-frame clones and leaves some out. The sample holds about 85,000 clones, 60% to 85% seen once. Sequenced sample: PBMCs. This TCR was recovered from a boy aged 5-17 years in good health and CMV-seronegative.

CDR3 in amino acids: CASSLIGGGTYEQYF. CDR3 nucleotides: TGTGCCAGCAGTTTAATAGGTGGAGGAACCTACGAGCAGTACTTC. This chain connects TRBV27 to TRBJ2-7, with D tentatively TRBD2 (5 bases). Trimming cost V 2 bases and J 2 bases, with 13 bases left between them. The CDR3 length is 15 residues. The germline CDR1 and CDR2 sequences are MNHEY and SMNVEV (reference sequence).